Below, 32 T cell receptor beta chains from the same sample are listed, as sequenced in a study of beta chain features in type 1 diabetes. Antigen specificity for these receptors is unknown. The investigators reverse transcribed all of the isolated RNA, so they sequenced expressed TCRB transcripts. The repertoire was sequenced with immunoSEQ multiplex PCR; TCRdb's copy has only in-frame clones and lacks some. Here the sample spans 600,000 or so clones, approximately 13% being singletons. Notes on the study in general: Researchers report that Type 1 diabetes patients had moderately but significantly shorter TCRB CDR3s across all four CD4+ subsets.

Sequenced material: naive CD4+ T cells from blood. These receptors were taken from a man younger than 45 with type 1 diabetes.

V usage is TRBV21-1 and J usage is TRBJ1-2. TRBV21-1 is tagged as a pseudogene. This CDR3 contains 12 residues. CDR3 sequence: CASSKSLFGYTF. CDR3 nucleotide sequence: TGTGCCAGCAGCAAATCCCTATTTGGCTACACCTTC.

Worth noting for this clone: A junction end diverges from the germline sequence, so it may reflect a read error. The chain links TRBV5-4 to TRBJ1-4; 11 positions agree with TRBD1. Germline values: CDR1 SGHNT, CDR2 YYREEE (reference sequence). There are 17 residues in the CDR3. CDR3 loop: CASSQRSGTGGSEKLFF. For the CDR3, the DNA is TGCGCCAGCAGCCAACGTTCAGGGACAGGGGGGAGTGAAAAACTGTTTTTT.

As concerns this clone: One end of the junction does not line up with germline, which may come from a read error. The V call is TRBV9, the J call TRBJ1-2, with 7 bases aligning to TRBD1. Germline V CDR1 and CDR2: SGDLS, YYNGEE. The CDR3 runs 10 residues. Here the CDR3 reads CASSAGTVHF. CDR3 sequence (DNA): TGTGCCAGCAGCGCAGGGACAGTCCACTTC.

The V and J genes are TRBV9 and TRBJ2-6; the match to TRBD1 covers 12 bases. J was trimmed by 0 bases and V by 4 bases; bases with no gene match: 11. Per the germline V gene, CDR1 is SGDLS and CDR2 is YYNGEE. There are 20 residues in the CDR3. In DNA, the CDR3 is TGTGCCAGCAGCCCTACCGGGACAGGGGGCGGAAGCTCTGGGGCCAACGTCCTGACTTTC. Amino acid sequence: CASSPTGTGGGSSGANVLTF.

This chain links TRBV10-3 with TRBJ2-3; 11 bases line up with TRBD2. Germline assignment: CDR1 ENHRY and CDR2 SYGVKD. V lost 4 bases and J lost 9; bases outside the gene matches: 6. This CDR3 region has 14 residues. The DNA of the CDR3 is TGTGCCATCAGTGTAGCGGGGGGGCACGAAACGCAGTATTTT. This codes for CAISVAGGHETQYF.

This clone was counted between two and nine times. The CDR3 sequence: CSVPENEQFF. The DNA of the CDR3 is TGCAGCGTTCCGGAGAATGAGCAGTTCTTC. This chain connects TRBV29-1 to TRBJ2-1; D uncertain. Trimming cost V 5 bases and J 7 bases, with 6 bases left between them. The CDR3 covers 10 residues. The germline CDR1 and CDR2 sequences are SQVTM and ANQGSEA.

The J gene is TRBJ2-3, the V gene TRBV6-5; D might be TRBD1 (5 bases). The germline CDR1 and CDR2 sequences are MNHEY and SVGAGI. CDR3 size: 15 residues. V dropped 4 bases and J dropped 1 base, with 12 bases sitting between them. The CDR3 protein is CASSSRAGRTDTQYF. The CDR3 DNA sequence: TGTGCCAGCAGTTCCAGGGCTGGGCGCACAGATACGCAGTATTTT.

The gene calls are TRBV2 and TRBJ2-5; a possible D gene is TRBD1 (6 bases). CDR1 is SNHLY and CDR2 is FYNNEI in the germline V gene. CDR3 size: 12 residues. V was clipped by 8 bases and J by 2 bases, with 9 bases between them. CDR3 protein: CASGGQQETQYF. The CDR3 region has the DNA TGTGCCAGCGGAGGACAGCAAGAGACCCAGTACTTC. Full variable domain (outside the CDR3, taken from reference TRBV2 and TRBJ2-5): EPEVTQTPSHQVTQMGQEVILRCVPISNHLYFYWYRQILGQKVEFLVSFYNNEISEKSEIFDDQFSVERPDGSNFTLKIRSTKLEDSAMYFCASGGQQETQYFGPGTRLLVL.

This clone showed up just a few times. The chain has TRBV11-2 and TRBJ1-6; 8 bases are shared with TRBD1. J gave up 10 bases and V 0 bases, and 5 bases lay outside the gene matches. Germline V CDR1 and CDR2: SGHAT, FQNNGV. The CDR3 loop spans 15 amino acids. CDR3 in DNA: TGTGCCAGCAGCTTAGATCCCGGACAGGGCTCACCCCTCCACTTT. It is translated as CASSLDPGQGSPLHF.

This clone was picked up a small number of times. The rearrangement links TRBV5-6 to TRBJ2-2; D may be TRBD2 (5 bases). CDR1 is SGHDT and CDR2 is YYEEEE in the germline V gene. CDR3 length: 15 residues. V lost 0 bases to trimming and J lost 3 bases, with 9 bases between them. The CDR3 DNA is TGTGCCAGCAGCTTGGCGAACGGGGACACCGGGGAGCTGTTTTTT. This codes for CASSLANGDTGELFF. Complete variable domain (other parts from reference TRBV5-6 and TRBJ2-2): DAGVTQSPTHLIKTRGQQVTLRCSPKSGHDTVSWYQQALGQGPQFIFQYYEEEERQRGNFPDRFSGHQFPNYSSELNVNALLLGDSALYLCASSLANGDTGELFFGEGSRLTVL.

The DNA of the CDR3 is TGTGCCAGCTCACCGCCACCGGGGGACCACGAGCAGTACTTC. Translation gives CASSPPPGDHEQYF. The rearrangement uses TRBV18 and TRBJ2-7, with a tentative D call TRBD2 (6 bases). The CDR3 runs to 14 residues. From germline, CDR1 is KGHSH and CDR2 LQKENI. V lost 3 bases and J 5 bases, leaving 14 bases between the germline ends.

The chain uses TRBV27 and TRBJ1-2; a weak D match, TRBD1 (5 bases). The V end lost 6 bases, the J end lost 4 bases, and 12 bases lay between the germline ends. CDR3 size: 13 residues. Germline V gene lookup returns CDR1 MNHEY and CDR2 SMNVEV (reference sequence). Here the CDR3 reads CASRPGEPYGYTF. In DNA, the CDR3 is TGTGCCAGCAGACCGGGGGAACCCTATGGCTACACCTTC.

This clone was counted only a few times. CDR3 in amino acids: CASSPGGGISADTQYF. Written as DNA, the CDR3 is TGTGCCAGCAGCCCAGGGGGTGGCATCTCCGCAGATACGCAGTATTTT. The gene calls are TRBV7-8 and TRBJ2-3, with TRBD1 matching 7 bases. V lost 5 bases and J lost 4; bases outside the gene matches: 12. CDR3 length: 16 amino acids. Germline CDR1 is SGHVS and CDR2 is FQNEAQ.

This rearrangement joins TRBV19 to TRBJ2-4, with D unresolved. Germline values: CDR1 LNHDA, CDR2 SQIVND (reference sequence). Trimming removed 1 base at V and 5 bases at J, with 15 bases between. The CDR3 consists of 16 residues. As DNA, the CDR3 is TGTGCCAGTAGTATAGTGTGGGCTGGGCCCCAAAACATTCAGTACTTC. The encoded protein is CASSIVWAGPQNIQYF.

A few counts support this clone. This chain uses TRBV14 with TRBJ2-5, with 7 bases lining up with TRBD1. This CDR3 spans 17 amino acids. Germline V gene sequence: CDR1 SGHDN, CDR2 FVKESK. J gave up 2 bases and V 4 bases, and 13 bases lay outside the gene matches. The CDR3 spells CASSPLRPDRAQETQYF. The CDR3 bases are TGTGCCAGCAGCCCGCTCCGGCCAGACAGGGCACAAGAGACCCAGTACTTC.

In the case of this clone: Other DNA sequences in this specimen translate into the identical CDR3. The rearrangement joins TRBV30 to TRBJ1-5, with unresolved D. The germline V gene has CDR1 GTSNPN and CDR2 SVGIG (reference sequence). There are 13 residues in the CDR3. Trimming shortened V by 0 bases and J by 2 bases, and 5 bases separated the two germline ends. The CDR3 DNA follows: TGTGCCTGGAGTGTTAAAGGCAATCAGCCCCAGCATTTT. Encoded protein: CAWSVKGNQPQHF.

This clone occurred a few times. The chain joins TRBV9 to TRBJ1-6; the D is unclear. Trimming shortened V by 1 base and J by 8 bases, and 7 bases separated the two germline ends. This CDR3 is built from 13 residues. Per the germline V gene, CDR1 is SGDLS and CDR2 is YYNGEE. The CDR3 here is CASSVYRDSPLHF. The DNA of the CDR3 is TGTGCCAGCAGCGTATACAGAGATTCACCCCTCCACTTT. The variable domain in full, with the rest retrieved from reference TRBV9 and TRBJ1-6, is DSGVTQTPKHLITATGQRVTLRCSPRSGDLSVYWYQQSLDQGLQFLIQYYNGEERAKGNILERFSAQQFPDLHSELNLSSLELGDSALYFCASSVYRDSPLHFGNGTRLTVT.

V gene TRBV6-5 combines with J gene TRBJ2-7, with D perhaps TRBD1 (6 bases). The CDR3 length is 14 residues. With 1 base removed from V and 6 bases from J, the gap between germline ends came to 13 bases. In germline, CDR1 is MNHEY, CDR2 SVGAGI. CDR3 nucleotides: TGTGCCAGCAGTTACTTCGCAGGGGTTGGCGAGCAGTACTTC. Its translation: CASSYFAGVGEQYF.

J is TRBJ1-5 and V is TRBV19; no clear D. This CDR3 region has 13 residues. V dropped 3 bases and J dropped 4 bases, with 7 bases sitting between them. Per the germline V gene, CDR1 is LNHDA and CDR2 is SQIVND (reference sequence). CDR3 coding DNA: TGTGCCAGTAGTATTTTCGTTAATCAGCCCCAGCATTTT. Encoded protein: CASSIFVNQPQHF.

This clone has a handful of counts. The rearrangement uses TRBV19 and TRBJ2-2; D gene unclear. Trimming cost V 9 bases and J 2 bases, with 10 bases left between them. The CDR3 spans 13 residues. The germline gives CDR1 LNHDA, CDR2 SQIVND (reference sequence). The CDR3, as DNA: TGTGCCAGCGAACTGTTAAACACCGGGGAGCTGTTTTTT. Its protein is CASELLNTGELFF. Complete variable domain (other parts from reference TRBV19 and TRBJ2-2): DGGITQSPKYLFRKEGQNVTLSCEQNLNHDAMYWYRQDPGQGLRLIYYSQIVNDFQKGDIAEGYSVSREKKESFPLTVTSAQKNPTAFYLCASELLNTGELFFGEGSRLTVL.

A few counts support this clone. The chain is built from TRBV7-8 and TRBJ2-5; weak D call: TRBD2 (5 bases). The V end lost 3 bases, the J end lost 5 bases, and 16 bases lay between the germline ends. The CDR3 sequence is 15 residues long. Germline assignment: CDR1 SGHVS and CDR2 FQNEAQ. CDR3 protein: CASSFTDGPGETQYF. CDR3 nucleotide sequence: TGTGCCAGCAGCTTTACGGACGGCCCGGGGGAGACCCAGTACTTC.

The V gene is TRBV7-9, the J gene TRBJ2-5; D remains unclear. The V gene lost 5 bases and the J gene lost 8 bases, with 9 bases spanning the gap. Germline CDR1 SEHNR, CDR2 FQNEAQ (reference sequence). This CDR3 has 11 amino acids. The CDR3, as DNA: TGTGCCAGCAGCGACCAGGCAACCCAGTACTTC. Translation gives CASSDQATQYF.

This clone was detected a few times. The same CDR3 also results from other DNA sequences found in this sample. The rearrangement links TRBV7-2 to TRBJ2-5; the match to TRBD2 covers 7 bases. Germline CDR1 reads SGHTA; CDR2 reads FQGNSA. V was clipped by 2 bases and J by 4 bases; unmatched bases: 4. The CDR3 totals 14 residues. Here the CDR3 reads CASSLSGGRETQYF. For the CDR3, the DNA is TGTGCCAGCAGCTTATCCGGGGGGAGAGAGACCCAGTACTTC. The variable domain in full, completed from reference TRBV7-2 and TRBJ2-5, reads GAGVSQSPSNKVTEKGKDVELRCDPISGHTALYWYRQSLGQGLEFLIYFQGNSAPDKSGLPSDRFSAERTGGSVSTLTIQRTQQEDSAVYLCASSLSGGRETQYFGPGTRLLVL.

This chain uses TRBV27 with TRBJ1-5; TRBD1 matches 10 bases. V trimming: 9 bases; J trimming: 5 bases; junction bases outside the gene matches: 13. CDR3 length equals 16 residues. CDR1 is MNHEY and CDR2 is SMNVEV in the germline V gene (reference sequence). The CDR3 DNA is TGTGCCAGTCTATATCCCGCGGACAGGGGGGATCAGCCCCAGCATTTT. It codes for CASLYPADRGDQPQHF.

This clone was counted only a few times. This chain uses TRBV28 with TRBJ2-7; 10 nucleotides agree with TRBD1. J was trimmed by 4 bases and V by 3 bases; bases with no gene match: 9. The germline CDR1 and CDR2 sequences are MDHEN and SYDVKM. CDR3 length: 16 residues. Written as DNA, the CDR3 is TGTGCCAGCAGTTTCTCCTCCGGGACAGGGGATTACGAGCAGTACTTC. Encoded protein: CASSFSSGTGDYEQYF.

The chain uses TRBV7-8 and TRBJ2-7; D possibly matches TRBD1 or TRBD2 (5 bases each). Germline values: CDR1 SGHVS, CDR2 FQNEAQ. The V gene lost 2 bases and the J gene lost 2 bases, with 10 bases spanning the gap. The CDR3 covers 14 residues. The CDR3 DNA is TGTGCCAGCAGCTTAATCGAGGGACCCTACGAGCAGTACTTC. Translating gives CASSLIEGPYEQYF. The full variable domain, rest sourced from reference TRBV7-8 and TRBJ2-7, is GAGVSQSPRYKVAKRGQDVALRCDPISGHVSLFWYQQALGQGPEFLTYFQNEAQLDKSGLPSDRFFAERPEGSVSTLKIQRTQQEDSAVYLCASSLIEGPYEQYFGPGTRLTVT.

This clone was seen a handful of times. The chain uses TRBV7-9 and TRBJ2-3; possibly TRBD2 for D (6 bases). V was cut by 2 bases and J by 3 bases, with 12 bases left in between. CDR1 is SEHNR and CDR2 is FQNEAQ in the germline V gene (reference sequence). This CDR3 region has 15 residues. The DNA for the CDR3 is TGTGCCAGCAGCTTAAGAACAGGAGGGACAGATACGCAGTATTTT. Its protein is CASSLRTGGTDTQYF.

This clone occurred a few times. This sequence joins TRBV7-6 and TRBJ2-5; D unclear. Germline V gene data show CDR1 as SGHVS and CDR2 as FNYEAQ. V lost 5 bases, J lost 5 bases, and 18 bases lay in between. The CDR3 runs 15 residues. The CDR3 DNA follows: TGTGCCAGCAGCCCTGTATGGGGTCGGAGCGAGACCCAGTACTTC. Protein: CASSPVWGRSETQYF.

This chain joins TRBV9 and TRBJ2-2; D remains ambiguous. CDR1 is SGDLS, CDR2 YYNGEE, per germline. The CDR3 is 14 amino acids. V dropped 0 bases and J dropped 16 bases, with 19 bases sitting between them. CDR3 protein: CASSVDGDLTSPFF. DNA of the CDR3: TGTGCCAGCAGCGTAGATGGAGACTTGACGTCCCCGTTTTTT.

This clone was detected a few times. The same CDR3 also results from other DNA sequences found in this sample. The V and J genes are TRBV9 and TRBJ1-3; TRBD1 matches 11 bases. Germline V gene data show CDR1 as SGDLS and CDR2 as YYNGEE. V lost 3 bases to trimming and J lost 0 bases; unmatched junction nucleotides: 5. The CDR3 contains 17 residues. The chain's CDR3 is CASSAPGTGGSGNTIYF. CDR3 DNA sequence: TGTGCCAGCAGCGCCCCCGGGACAGGGGGCTCTGGAAACACCATATATTTT.

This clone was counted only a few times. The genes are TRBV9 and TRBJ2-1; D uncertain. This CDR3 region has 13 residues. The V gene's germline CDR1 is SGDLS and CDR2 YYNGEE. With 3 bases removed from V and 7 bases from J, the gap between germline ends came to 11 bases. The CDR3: CASSGTLGNEQFF. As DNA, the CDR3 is TGTGCCAGCAGCGGTACCCTTGGGAATGAGCAGTTCTTC.

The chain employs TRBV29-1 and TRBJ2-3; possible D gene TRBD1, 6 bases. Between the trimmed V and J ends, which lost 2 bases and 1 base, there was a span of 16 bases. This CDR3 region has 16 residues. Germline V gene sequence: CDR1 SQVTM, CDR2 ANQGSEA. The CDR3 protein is CSVEQPGAVRTDTQYF. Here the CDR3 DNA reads TGCAGCGTTGAACAGCCAGGGGCAGTCCGCACAGATACGCAGTATTTT.